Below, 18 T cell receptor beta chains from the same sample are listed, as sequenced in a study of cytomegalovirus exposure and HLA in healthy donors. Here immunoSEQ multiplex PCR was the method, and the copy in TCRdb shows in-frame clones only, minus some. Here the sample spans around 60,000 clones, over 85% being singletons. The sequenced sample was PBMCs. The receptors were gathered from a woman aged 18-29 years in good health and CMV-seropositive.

CDR3 DNA: TGTGCCAGCAGTCTACGCGAGCAGTACTTC. It specifies CASSLREQYF. The chain is built from TRBV28 and TRBJ2-7; D is ambiguous. The length of the CDR3 is 10 residues. V lost 5 bases to trimming and J lost 6 bases, with 5 bases between them. Germline V gene data show CDR1 as MDHEN and CDR2 as SYDVKM.

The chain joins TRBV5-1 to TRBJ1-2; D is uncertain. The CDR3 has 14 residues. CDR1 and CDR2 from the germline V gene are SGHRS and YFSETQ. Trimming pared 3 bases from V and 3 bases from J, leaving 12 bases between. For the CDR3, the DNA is TGCGCCAGCAGCTCGGGGAGTTTTGACTATGGCTACACCTTC. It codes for CASSSGSFDYGYTF.

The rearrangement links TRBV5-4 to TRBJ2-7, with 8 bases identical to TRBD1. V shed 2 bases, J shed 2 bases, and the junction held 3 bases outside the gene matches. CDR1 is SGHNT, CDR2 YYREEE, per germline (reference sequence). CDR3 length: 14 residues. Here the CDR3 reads CASSFGQGTYEQYF. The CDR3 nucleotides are TGTGCCAGCAGCTTTGGACAGGGAACCTACGAGCAGTACTTC.

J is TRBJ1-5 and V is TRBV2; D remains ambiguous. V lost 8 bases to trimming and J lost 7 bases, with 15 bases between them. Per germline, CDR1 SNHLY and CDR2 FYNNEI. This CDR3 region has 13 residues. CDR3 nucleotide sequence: TGTGCCAGCGGACTCGAGGGTAGGCAGCCCCAGCATTTT. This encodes CASGLEGRQPQHF.

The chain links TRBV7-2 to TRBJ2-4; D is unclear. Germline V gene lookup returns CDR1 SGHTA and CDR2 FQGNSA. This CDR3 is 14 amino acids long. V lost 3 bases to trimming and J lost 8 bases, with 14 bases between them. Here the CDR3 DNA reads TGTGCCAGCAGCTTCGCTCAATCTACCGACATTCAGTACTTC. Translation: CASSFAQSTDIQYF. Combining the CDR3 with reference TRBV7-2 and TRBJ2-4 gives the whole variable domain GAGVSQSPSNKVTEKGKDVELRCDPISGHTALYWYRQSLGQGLEFLIYFQGNSAPDKSGLPSDRFSAERTGGSVSTLTIQRTQQEDSAVYLCASSFAQSTDIQYFGAGTRLSVL.

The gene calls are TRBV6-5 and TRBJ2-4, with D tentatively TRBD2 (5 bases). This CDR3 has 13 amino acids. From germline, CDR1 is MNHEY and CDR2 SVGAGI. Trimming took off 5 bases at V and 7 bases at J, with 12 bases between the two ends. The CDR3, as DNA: TGTGCCAGCAGTGGACTGTCGGGGAACATTCAGTACTTC. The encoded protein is CASSGLSGNIQYF.

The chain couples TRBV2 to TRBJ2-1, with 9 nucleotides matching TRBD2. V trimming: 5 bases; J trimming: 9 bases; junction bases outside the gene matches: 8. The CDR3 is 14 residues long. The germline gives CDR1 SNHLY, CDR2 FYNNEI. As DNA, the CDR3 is TGTGCCAGCAGTCGCGGGGGGGCTCGTACTGAGCAGTTCTTC. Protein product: CASSRGGARTEQFF.

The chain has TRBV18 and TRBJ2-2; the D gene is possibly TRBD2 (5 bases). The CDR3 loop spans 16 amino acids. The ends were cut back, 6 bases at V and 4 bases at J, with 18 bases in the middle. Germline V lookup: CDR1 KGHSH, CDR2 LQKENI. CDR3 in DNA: TGTGCCAGCTCGCTATCACGGCAGGAGGCCACCGGGGAGCTGTTTTTT. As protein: CASSLSRQEATGELFF.

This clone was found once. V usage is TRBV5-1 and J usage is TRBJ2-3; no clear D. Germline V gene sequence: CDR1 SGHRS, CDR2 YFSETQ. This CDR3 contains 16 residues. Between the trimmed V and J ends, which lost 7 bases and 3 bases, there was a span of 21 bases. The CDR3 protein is CASSEIMGLRTDTQYF. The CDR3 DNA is TGCGCCAGCTCCGAGATTATGGGTTTGAGGACAGATACGCAGTATTTT.

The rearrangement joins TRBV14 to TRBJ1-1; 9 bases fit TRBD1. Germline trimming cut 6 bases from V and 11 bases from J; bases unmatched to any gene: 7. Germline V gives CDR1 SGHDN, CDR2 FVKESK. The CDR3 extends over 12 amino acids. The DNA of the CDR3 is TGTGCCAGCAGGACCGGGACAGGGCGGGCTTTCTTT. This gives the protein CASRTGTGRAFF.

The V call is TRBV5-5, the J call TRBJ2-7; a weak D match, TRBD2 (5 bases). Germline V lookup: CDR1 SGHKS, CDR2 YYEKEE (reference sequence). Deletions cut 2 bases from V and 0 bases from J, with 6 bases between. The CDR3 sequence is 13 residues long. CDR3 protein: CASSFTSSYEQYF. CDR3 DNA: TGTGCCAGCAGCTTTACTAGCTCCTACGAGCAGTACTTC.

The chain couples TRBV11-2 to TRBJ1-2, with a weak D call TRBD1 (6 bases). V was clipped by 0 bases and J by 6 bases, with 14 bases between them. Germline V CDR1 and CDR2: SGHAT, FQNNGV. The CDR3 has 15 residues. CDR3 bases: TGTGCCAGCAGCTTAGATCCCACACAGGGAGATGGCTACACCTTC. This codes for CASSLDPTQGDGYTF.

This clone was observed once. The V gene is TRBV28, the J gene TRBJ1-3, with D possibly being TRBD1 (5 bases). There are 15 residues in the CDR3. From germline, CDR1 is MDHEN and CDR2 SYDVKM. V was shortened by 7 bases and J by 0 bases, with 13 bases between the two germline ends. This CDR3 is CASNPMGGSGNTIYF. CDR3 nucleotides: TGTGCCAGCAATCCCATGGGGGGCTCTGGAAACACCATATATTTT.

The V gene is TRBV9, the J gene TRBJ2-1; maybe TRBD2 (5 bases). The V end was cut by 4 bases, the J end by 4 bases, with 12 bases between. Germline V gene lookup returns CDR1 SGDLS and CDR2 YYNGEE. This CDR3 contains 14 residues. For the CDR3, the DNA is TGTGCCAGCAGCCCAAGGTCGGGGTACAATGAGCAGTTCTTC. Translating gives CASSPRSGYNEQFF.

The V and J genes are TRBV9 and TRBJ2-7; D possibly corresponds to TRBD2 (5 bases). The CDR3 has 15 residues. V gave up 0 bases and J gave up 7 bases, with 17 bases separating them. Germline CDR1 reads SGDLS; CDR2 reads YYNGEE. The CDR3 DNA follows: TGTGCCAGCAGCGTAGAGGCGGGTGCCACCGATGAGCAGTACTTC. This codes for CASSVEAGATDEQYF.

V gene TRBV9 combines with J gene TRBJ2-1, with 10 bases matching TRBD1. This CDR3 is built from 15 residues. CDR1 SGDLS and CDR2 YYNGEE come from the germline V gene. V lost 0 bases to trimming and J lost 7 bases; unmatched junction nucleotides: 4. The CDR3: CASSVEGQGMNEQFF. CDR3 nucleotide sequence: TGTGCCAGCAGCGTAGAGGGACAGGGGATGAATGAGCAGTTCTTC.

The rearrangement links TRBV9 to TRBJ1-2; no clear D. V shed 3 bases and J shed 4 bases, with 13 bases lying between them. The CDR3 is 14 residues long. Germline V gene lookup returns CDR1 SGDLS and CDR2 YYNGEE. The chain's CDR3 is CASSAYSAPYGYTF. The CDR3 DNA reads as TGTGCCAGCAGCGCCTACAGTGCCCCCTATGGCTACACCTTC.

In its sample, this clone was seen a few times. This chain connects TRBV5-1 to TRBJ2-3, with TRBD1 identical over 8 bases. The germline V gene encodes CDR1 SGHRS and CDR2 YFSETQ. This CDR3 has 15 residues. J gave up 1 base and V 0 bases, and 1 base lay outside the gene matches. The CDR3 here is CASSLVGQGTDTQYF. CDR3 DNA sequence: TGCGCCAGCAGCTTGGTGGGACAGGGCACAGATACGCAGTATTTT.